Presented here are 25 T cell receptor beta chains from one specimen sequenced in a study of CD4 T cells in relation to SARS-CoV-2 and coronaviruses. CD4+ T cells from unexposed donors were obtained before the COVID-19 pandemic (2011-2018). After around nine days of culture, CD4+ T cells were isolated. These receptors' antigens are unknown. TCRdb keeps only in-frame clones here, not all; method: immunoSEQ multiplex PCR. The data contain some 21,000 clones, over 70% of them singletons. Sequenced input: CD4+ T cells from PBMCs, cultured in vitro. The receptors here all came from a human donor in good health.

This chain joins TRBV25-1 and TRBJ2-7; D unclear. V shed 2 bases and J shed 4 bases, with 9 bases lying between them. This CDR3 is built from 13 residues. Germline V gene lookup returns CDR1 MGHDK and CDR2 SYGVNS. CDR3 protein: CASSETAKYEQYF. DNA of the CDR3: TGTGCCAGCAGTGAAACGGCAAAATACGAGCAGTACTTC.

The gene calls are TRBV30 and TRBJ1-6; no clear D gene. Germline CDR1 reads GTSNPN; CDR2 reads SVGIG (reference sequence). The CDR3 covers 13 residues. Trimming removed 4 bases at V and 7 bases at J, with 11 bases between. CDR3 in amino acids: CAWTHVGNSPLHF. DNA of the CDR3: TGTGCCTGGACGCATGTGGGGAATTCACCCCTCCACTTT. Drawing the rest from reference TRBV30 and TRBJ1-6, the complete variable domain is SQTIHQWPATLVQPVGSPLSLECTVEGTSNPNLYWYRQAAGRGLQLLFYSVGIGQISSEVPQNLSASRPQDRQFILSSKKLLLSDSGFYLCAWTHVGNSPLHFGNGTRLTVT.

This clone was seen a single time. The chain employs TRBV12-3 or TRBV12-4 and TRBJ2-1, with a tentative D call TRBD1 (5 bases). V shed 1 base and J shed 8 bases, with 9 bases lying between them. This CDR3 contains 13 residues. The CDR3 bases are TGTGCCAGCAGTTTAGACAGGTCGGATGAGCAGTTCTTC. It specifies CASSLDRSDEQFF.

CDR3 loop: CASSPNGGNNQPQHF. The CDR3 DNA sequence: TGTGCCAGCTCACCAAACGGAGGGAACAATCAGCCCCAGCATTTT. The rearrangement links TRBV18 to TRBJ1-5; D is uncertain. V lost 2 bases to trimming and J lost 3 bases, with 11 bases between them. Germline V gene sequence: CDR1 KGHSH, CDR2 LQKENI. The CDR3 has 15 amino acids.

The chain recombines TRBV5-5 with TRBJ1-1; D gene unclear. Trimming removed 0 bases from V and 1 base from J, with 4 bases in between. The CDR3 is 13 residues long. CDR1 and CDR2 (germline): SGHKS, YYEKEE (reference sequence). CDR3 amino acids: CASSLAGNTEAFF. DNA for the CDR3: TGTGCCAGCAGCTTGGCAGGGAACACTGAAGCTTTCTTT.

This clone has just a few counts. The V and J genes are TRBV7-9 and TRBJ1-4; maybe TRBD1 (5 bases). The V gene lost 5 bases and the J gene lost 3 bases, with 10 bases spanning the gap. Germline-derived CDR1 and CDR2 are SEHNR and FQNEAQ (reference sequence). The CDR3 has 14 amino acids. The CDR3 DNA follows: TGTGCCAGCAGCCTCGGGGGTGCTAATGAAAAACTGTTTTTT. Amino acids: CASSLGGANEKLFF.

This chain connects TRBV9 to TRBJ1-6, with 9 nucleotides matching TRBD1. Germline lookup yields CDR1 SGDLS and CDR2 YYNGEE. J lost 9 bases, V lost 3 bases, and 7 bases had no gene match. The CDR3 is made up of 15 amino acids. CDR3 sequence: CASSGRQGVGSPLHF. Here the CDR3 DNA reads TGTGCCAGCAGCGGGCGACAGGGGGTAGGTTCACCCCTCCACTTT.

The V call is TRBV5-4, the J call TRBJ2-7, with TRBD2 matching over 10 bases. Germline values: CDR1 SGHNT, CDR2 YYREEE (reference sequence). CDR3 length: 14 residues. Trimming took 7 bases from V and 7 from J; bases not matched to a gene: 11. The CDR3 loop reads CASELASGSGEQYF. CDR3 nucleotides: TGTGCCAGCGAACTTGCTAGCGGGAGTGGGGAGCAGTACTTC.

By share, this clone ranks as medium-sized. The genes are TRBV2 and TRBJ2-2; possibly TRBD1 for D (6 bases). The CDR3 covers 14 residues. Looked up from germline, CDR1 is SNHLY and CDR2 is FYNNEI. The V end was cut by 6 bases, the J end by 7 bases, with 15 bases between. For the CDR3, the DNA is TGTGCCAGCAGGACGGACAGAAGGGTCGGGGAGCTGTTTTTT. Amino acids: CASRTDRRVGELFF.

The V gene is TRBV11-2, the J gene TRBJ2-1; TRBD2 might be the D (6 bases). CDR3 length: 13 residues. Trimming stripped 3 bases from V and 9 bases from J, with 12 bases between. Germline V gene sequence: CDR1 SGHAT, CDR2 FQNNGV. The CDR3 region is CASSFYGSGEQFF. The CDR3 DNA is TGTGCCAGCAGCTTCTACGGGAGCGGTGAGCAGTTCTTC.

V and J are TRBV10-3 and TRBJ1-1; D remains ambiguous. The germline V gene encodes CDR1 ENHRY and CDR2 SYGVKD. Trimming took 3 bases from V and 10 from J, leaving 12 bases between them. The CDR3 spans 12 residues. CDR3 nucleotides: TGTGCCATCAGTGACCCAGGTTACGGAGCTTTCTTT. It specifies CAISDPGYGAFF.

The V and J genes are TRBV11-2 and TRBJ2-6, with D possibly matching TRBD1 (5 bases). Trimming took 2 bases from V and 1 from J, leaving 15 bases between them. The CDR3 has 18 residues. Germline loops: CDR1 SGHAT, CDR2 FQNNGV. CDR3 sequence reads: CASSLSPPGLSGANVLTF. The CDR3 region has the DNA TGTGCCAGCAGCTTAAGCCCCCCAGGGCTTTCTGGGGCCAACGTCCTGACTTTC.

This clone has a handful of counts. The V call is TRBV30, the J call TRBJ2-2, with D unresolved. The length of the CDR3 is 11 residues. CDR1 is GTSNPN and CDR2 is SVGIG in the germline V gene (reference sequence). Trimming stripped 4 bases from V and 8 bases from J, with 8 bases between. CDR3 residues: CAWTRLGELFF. The CDR3 nucleotides are TGTGCCTGGACTAGGTTAGGGGAGCTGTTTTTT.

V and J are TRBV10-3 and TRBJ2-7, with 9 positions matching TRBD1. After removal of 4 bases from V and 6 bases from J, the junction contained 7 bases not matched to a gene. The CDR3 extends over 14 amino acids. The germline V gene encodes CDR1 ENHRY and CDR2 SYGVKD. The CDR3 DNA reads as TGTGCCATCAGTGTAGCAACAGGGGGCGGCGAGCAGTACTTC. Protein sequence: CAISVATGGGEQYF.

The chain links TRBV5-1 to TRBJ2-7; D is perhaps TRBD1 (5 bases). Looked up from germline, CDR1 is SGHRS and CDR2 is YFSETQ. The CDR3 has 16 amino acids. The V and J ends lost 0 bases and 3 bases respectively, with 16 bases between them. The CDR3 DNA reads as TGCGCCAGCAGCTTGGGTTATGGGGCAGACCACTACGAGCAGTACTTC. Residues: CASSLGYGADHYEQYF.

The J gene is TRBJ1-1, the V gene TRBV5-1; D gene unclear. The CDR3 is made up of 13 amino acids. Germline V gene lookup returns CDR1 SGHRS and CDR2 YFSETQ. Trimming cost V 0 bases and J 0 bases, with 3 bases left between them. This chain's CDR3 is CASSLGMNTEAFF. CDR3 sequence (DNA): TGCGCCAGCAGCTTGGGGATGAACACTGAAGCTTTCTTT. Drawing the rest from reference TRBV5-1 and TRBJ1-1, the complete variable domain is KAGVTQTPRYLIKTRGQQVTLSCSPISGHRSVSWYQQTPGQGLQFLFEYFSETQRNKGNFPGRFSGRQFSNSRSEMNVSTLELGDSALYLCASSLGMNTEAFFGQGTRLTVV.

This rearrangement joins TRBV5-4 to TRBJ1-1; TRBD1 might be the D (5 bases). V was clipped by 3 bases and J by 1 base, with 16 bases between them. There are 16 residues in the CDR3. Germline lookup yields CDR1 SGHNT and CDR2 YYREEE (reference sequence). The DNA of the CDR3 is TGTGCCAGCAGCTATGAGGGGCGAACGAAGAACACTGAAGCTTTCTTT. It is translated as CASSYEGRTKNTEAFF.

The J gene is TRBJ1-5, the V gene TRBV2; tentative D call: TRBD1 (6 bases). Germline values: CDR1 SNHLY, CDR2 FYNNEI. The CDR3 covers 15 residues. V dropped 6 bases and J dropped 4 bases, with 16 bases sitting between them. CDR3 DNA: TGTGCCAGCAGAGGCACCAGGGGCAGAAATCAGCCCCAGCATTTT. Residues: CASRGTRGRNQPQHF.

V gene TRBV11-2 combines with J gene TRBJ2-2; D not certain. The V gene lost 0 bases and the J gene lost 5 bases, with 4 bases spanning the gap. CDR1 is SGHAT, CDR2 FQNNGV, per germline. The CDR3 runs to 13 residues. The CDR3 DNA reads as TGTGCCAGCAGCTTAGAGGGGACCGGGGAGCTGTTTTTT. Its translation is CASSLEGTGELFF.

This clone was recorded a few times. The chain employs TRBV6-2 or TRBV6-3 and TRBJ2-7, with D perhaps TRBD1 (6 bases). Germline CDR1 and CDR2: MNHEY and SVGEGT. The CDR3 extends over 14 amino acids. Trimming removed 4 bases at V and 2 bases at J, with 12 bases between. The DNA for the CDR3 is TGTGCCAGCAGTTCCAACAGGGACCCCTACGAGCAGTACTTC. It codes for CASSSNRDPYEQYF.

The chain employs TRBV5-4 and TRBJ2-3; unclear D gene. The V end lost 1 base, the J end lost 0 bases, and 12 bases lay between the germline ends. Looked up from germline, CDR1 is SGHNT and CDR2 is YYREEE (reference sequence). This CDR3 is 16 amino acids long. The CDR3 region has the DNA TGTGCCAGCAGCTTGAGCCCGGCAATAAGCACAGATACGCAGTATTTT. Amino acid sequence: CASSLSPAISTDTQYF. Looking up the rest from reference TRBV5-4 and TRBJ2-3 gives the full variable domain: ETGVTQSPTHLIKTRGQQVTLRCSSQSGHNTVSWYQQALGQGPQFIFQYYREEENGRGNFPPRFSGLQFPNYSSELNVNALELDDSALYLCASSLSPAISTDTQYFGPGTRLTVL.

The CDR3 sequence is CASSEGLAGYPGETQYF. DNA of the CDR3: TGCGCCAGCAGTGAAGGACTAGCGGGATACCCGGGAGAGACCCAGTACTTC. This rearrangement joins TRBV10-1 to TRBJ2-5, with TRBD2 identical over 12 bases. Germline CDR1 reads WNHNN; CDR2 reads SYGVQD (reference sequence). Trimming at V came to 3 bases and at J to 4 bases, leaving 9 bases not matched to a gene. The CDR3 sequence is 17 residues long.

This clone was found once. V and J are TRBV19 and TRBJ1-3, with a weak D call TRBD1 (5 bases). The V end was cut by 4 bases, the J end by 2 bases, with 12 bases between. The CDR3 is made up of 15 amino acids. The germline gives CDR1 LNHDA, CDR2 SQIVND (reference sequence). The CDR3 here is CASSTLSGTGNTIYF. CDR3 nucleotides: TGTGCCAGTAGTACTCTATCAGGGACTGGAAACACCATATATTTT. The complete variable domain, with remaining parts taken from reference TRBV19 and TRBJ1-3, reads DGGITQSPKYLFRKEGQNVTLSCEQNLNHDAMYWYRQDPGQGLRLIYYSQIVNDFQKGDIAEGYSVSREKKESFPLTVTSAQKNPTAFYLCASSTLSGTGNTIYFGEGSWLTVV.

The CDR3 DNA reads TGTGCCACCAGCAGAGAGGGGCTAGCGATCACCGGGGAGCTGTTTTTT. Encoded protein: CATSREGLAITGELFF. The chain couples TRBV15 to TRBJ2-2; a weak D match, TRBD2 (6 bases). CDR1 and CDR2 (germline): LNHNV, YYDKDF (reference sequence). CDR3 size: 16 residues. Trimming pared 0 bases from V and 4 bases from J, leaving 12 bases between.

This chain links TRBV5-6 with TRBJ2-7, with 8 bases identical to TRBD2. Germline-derived CDR1 and CDR2 are SGHDT and YYEEEE. The CDR3 length is 14 residues. The V segment lost 5 bases and the J segment 6 bases; nucleotides outside the gene matches: 10. CDR3 DNA: TGTGCCAGCAGAAAGGGGACTAGTTCTCTCGAGCAGTACTTC. Amino acid sequence: CASRKGTSSLEQYF. Using reference TRBV5-6 and TRBJ2-7 for the parts outside the CDR3, the full variable domain is DAGVTQSPTHLIKTRGQQVTLRCSPKSGHDTVSWYQQALGQGPQFIFQYYEEEERQRGNFPDRFSGHQFPNYSSELNVNALLLGDSALYLCASRKGTSSLEQYFGPGTRLTVT.